This entry lists 3 T cell receptor beta chains sequenced from one sample in a study of blood T cell repertoires in COVID-19. TCRdb's copy holds only in-frame clones and misses some; the assay was immunoSEQ multiplex PCR. Of 85,000 to 120,000 clones in the sample, around nine tenths were seen once. Sequencing used peripheral blood. The receptors derive from a man between 45 and 60 years old with active or convalescent COVID-19.

The chain employs TRBV7-2 and TRBJ2-1, with 7 bases matching TRBD2. J gave up 0 bases and V 2 bases, and 4 bases lay outside the gene matches. Germline CDR1 SGHTA, CDR2 FQGNSA. CDR3 length: 16 residues. The CDR3 spells CASSLLGGSSYNEQFF. CDR3 DNA: TGTGCCAGCAGCTTATTGGGGGGGAGCTCCTACAATGAGCAGTTCTTC.

The V call is TRBV11-2, the J call TRBJ2-5, with a weak D call TRBD1 (5 bases). Germline V gene lookup returns CDR1 SGHAT and CDR2 FQNNGV. CDR3 length: 14 residues. Trimming removed 7 bases at V and 1 base at J, with 13 bases between. The CDR3 spells CASTAGQGQETQYF. The CDR3 DNA follows: TGTGCCAGCACCGCCGGGCAGGGCCAAGAGACCCAGTACTTC.

This clone has just one count. V usage is TRBV3-1 (or the pseudogene TRBV3-2) and J usage is TRBJ1-2, with TRBD1 matching over 8 bases. The CDR3 runs 15 residues. V lost 5 bases to trimming and J lost 8 bases; unmatched junction nucleotides: 13. The germline V gene has CDR1 LGHDT and CDR2 YNNKEL (reference sequence). CDR3: CASSERADRARGYTF. The CDR3 bases are TGTGCCAGCAGCGAACGCGCGGACAGGGCTCGCGGCTACACCTTC.